In this sample, the clone carrying this T cell receptor beta chain turned up a few times. Its antigen is not known. This specimen comes from a study of beta chain features in type 1 diabetes. Looking at the study overall: Sorted cells examined across all samples numbered 85 million to 130 million. Study-wide points: Sampled from patients, naive, central memory and Treg TCRB repertoires appeared more similar than those sampled from healthy donors. Within each of all four CD4+ subsets, Type 1 diabetes patients had TCRB CDR3s that were moderately but significantly shorter. Type 1 diabetes patients had fewer VDJ junction insertions and more deletions.

V lost 1 base and J lost 4, with 11 bases in between. Germline V gene data show CDR1 as SGHRS and CDR2 as YFSETQ. This CDR3 comprises 14 residues. There was one heparinised blood draw per donor, averaging around 120 mL. As every portion of the isolated RNA was reverse transcribed, the sequencing read expressed TCRB transcripts. Sequencing was performed with immunoSEQ multiplex PCR; in TCRdb, only in-frame clones are kept and a portion is missing. In the table there are about 160,000 clones, approximately 8.8% of which are singletons. The chain uses TRBV5-1 and TRBJ2-5; D ambiguous. The source material was central memory CD4+ T cells from blood. The TCR was taken from a woman younger than 45 with type 1 diabetes. In nucleotides, the CDR3 is TGCGCCAGCAGCTTGAGCGCCAGTTCAGAGACCCAGTACTTC. Translating it yields CASSLSASSETQYF. Based on the CDR3 plus reference TRBV5-1 and TRBJ2-5, the full variable domain is KAGVTQTPRYLIKTRGQQVTLSCSPISGHRSVSWYQQTPGQGLQFLFEYFSETQRNKGNFPGRFSGRQFSNSRSEMNVSTLELGDSALYLCASSLSASSETQYFGPGTRLLVL.